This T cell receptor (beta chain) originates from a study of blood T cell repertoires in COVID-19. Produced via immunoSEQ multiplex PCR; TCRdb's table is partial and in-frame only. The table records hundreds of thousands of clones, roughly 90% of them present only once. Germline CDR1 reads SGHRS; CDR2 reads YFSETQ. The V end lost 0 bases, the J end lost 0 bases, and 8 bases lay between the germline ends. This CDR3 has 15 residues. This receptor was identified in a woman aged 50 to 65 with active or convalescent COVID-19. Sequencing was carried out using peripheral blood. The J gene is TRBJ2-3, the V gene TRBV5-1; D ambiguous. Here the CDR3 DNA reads TGCGCCAGCAGCTTGGATGGCTTTAGCACAGATACGCAGTATTTT. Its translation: CASSLDGFSTDTQYF.